The 30 T cell receptor beta chains listed next were all sequenced from one sample in a study of T cells after yellow fever vaccination. TCRdb processed the 5' RACE reads anew with MiXCR; each CDR3 protein has one entry. The repertoire holds 340,000 or so distinct CDR3 sequences, around an eighth seen once, with approximately 3.4% in the top ten. The specimen comprised CD4+ T cells sorted from PBMCs, sampled 15 days after the yellow fever booster vaccination. Receptors were obtained from a man younger than 30 who received the YFV17D yellow fever vaccine.

The chain has TRBV18 and TRBJ2-7; no clear D gene. CDR1 and CDR2 from the germline V gene are KGHSH and LQKENI. There are 13 residues in the CDR3. The V end lost 0 bases, the J end lost 6 bases, and 9 bases lay between the germline ends. The CDR3 DNA is TGTGCCAGCTCACCACCGACTGGTGGCGAGCAGTACGTC. It codes for CASSPPTGGEQYV.

V gene TRBV15 combines with J gene TRBJ2-1, with 11 bases identical to TRBD2. CDR1 is LNHNV and CDR2 is YYDKDF in the germline V gene (reference sequence). The CDR3 contains 17 residues. After removal of 5 bases from V and 5 bases from J, the junction contained 11 bases not matched to a gene. The CDR3 DNA follows: TGTGCCACCAGCTACCTGCCGCTTAGCGGGGGGGACAATGAGCAGTTCTTC. This sequence encodes CATSYLPLSGGDNEQFF.

This clonotype has just a few counts. The chain is built from TRBV28 and TRBJ2-5; perhaps TRBD1 as D (6 bases). This CDR3 is 14 amino acids long. CDR1 MDHEN and CDR2 SYDVKM come from the germline V gene. V was pared by 6 bases and J by 2 bases, with 13 bases between. The CDR3 nucleotides read TGTGCCAGCAGCGAGGGACAAACGCAAGAGACCCAGTACTTC. Translated, it gives CASSEGQTQETQYF.

The V gene is TRBV19, the J gene TRBJ2-7, with D maybe TRBD1 (6 bases). The ends were cut back, 1 base at V and 0 bases at J, with 16 bases in the middle. Germline assignment: CDR1 LNHDA and CDR2 SQIVND (reference sequence). The CDR3 sequence is 17 residues long. The CDR3 DNA is TGTGCCAGTAGTATAGTCGCGAGGGGGAAGAACTCCTACGAGCAGTACTTC. Amino acid sequence: CASSIVARGKNSYEQYF. The entire variable domain, with the rest obtained from reference TRBV19 and TRBJ2-7, is as follows: DGGITQSPKYLFRKEGQNVTLSCEQNLNHDAMYWYRQDPGQGLRLIYYSQIVNDFQKGDIAEGYSVSREKKESFPLTVTSAQKNPTAFYLCASSIVARGKNSYEQYFGPGTRLTVT.

This clonotype qualifies as medium-sized. The chain couples TRBV6-2 or TRBV6-3 to TRBJ2-1, with 13 bases fitting TRBD2. V lost 6 bases to trimming and J lost 3 bases; unmatched junction nucleotides: 11. The length of the CDR3 is 18 residues. Per the germline V gene, CDR1 is MNHEY and CDR2 is SVGEGT. The CDR3 nucleotides are TGTGCCAGCAGGGGTGGACTAGCGGGGGTACCCCTCTACAATGAGCAGTTCTTC. It translates to CASRGGLAGVPLYNEQFF.

This clonotype was counted between two and nine times. The chain carries TRBV12-3 or TRBV12-4 and TRBJ1-1, with D perhaps TRBD1 (5 bases). This CDR3 region has 14 residues. Trimming took off 7 bases at V and 5 bases at J, with 17 bases between the two ends. The CDR3 loop reads CASNGVRVVTEAFF. CDR3 bases: TGTGCCAGCAACGGGGTCAGGGTTGTGACTGAAGCTTTCTTT.

This chain connects TRBV7-2 to TRBJ1-5; TRBD1 is a possible D gene (5 bases). The V and J ends lost 0 bases and 7 bases respectively, with 7 bases between them. The CDR3 loop spans 13 amino acids. CDR1 and CDR2 (germline): SGHTA, FQGNSA. The CDR3 loop reads CASSLAEGQPQHF. The CDR3 DNA reads TGTGCCAGCAGCTTAGCCGAGGGGCAGCCCCAGCATTTT.

The chain carries TRBV7-9 and TRBJ1-1, with D uncertain. This CDR3 spans 12 amino acids. V was cut by 5 bases and J by 3 bases, with 7 bases left in between. Germline V gene sequence: CDR1 SEHNR, CDR2 FQNEAQ (reference sequence). The CDR3 region has the DNA TGTGCCAGCAGCCCCTGGGACACTGAAGCTTTCTTT. This gives the protein CASSPWDTEAFF.

This chain joins TRBV20-1 and TRBJ2-1; perhaps TRBD2 as D (7 bases). Trimming shortened V by 0 bases and J by 2 bases, and 14 bases separated the two germline ends. The CDR3 sequence is 16 residues long. Germline V gene sequence: CDR1 DFQATT, CDR2 SNEGSKA (reference sequence). The CDR3 is CSAREPRGAPYNEQFF. CDR3 DNA sequence: TGCAGTGCTAGAGAGCCTCGGGGGGCACCCTACAATGAGCAGTTCTTC.

Ten or more counts support this clonotype. The rearrangement uses TRBV7-2 and TRBJ2-1; 10 bases align to TRBD2. The CDR3 runs 15 residues. J gave up 6 bases and V 5 bases, and 7 bases lay outside the gene matches. CDR1 is SGHTA, CDR2 FQGNSA, per germline. CDR3 bases: TGTGCCAGCAGCAGAGCGGGGGGGCAGTTCAATGAGCAGTTCTTC. Encoded protein: CASSRAGGQFNEQFF.

The chain has TRBV28 and TRBJ2-7; 9 nucleotides line up with TRBD1. CDR3 size: 14 residues. The V and J ends lost 6 bases and 6 bases, in that order; junction bases with no gene match: 9. Germline assignment: CDR1 MDHEN and CDR2 SYDVKM. CDR3 nucleotides: TGTGCCAGCAGCCTGACAGGGGGGCGTCTCGAGCAGTACGTC. Amino acid sequence: CASSLTGGRLEQYV.

This clonotype was found a few times. The chain recombines TRBV15 with TRBJ2-3; TRBD1 is a possible D gene (6 bases). The germline V gene encodes CDR1 LNHNV and CDR2 YYDKDF (reference sequence). The CDR3 has 17 residues. The ends were cut back, 4 bases at V and 1 base at J, with 18 bases in the middle. Written as DNA, the CDR3 is TGTGCCACCAGCACTCTGCCAGGGGTTGGGGGCACAGATACGCAGTATTTT. It encodes CATSTLPGVGGTDTQYF. The full variable domain, with the rest looked up from reference TRBV15 and TRBJ2-3, is DAMVIQNPRYQVTQFGKPVTLSCSQTLNHNVMYWYQQKSSQAPKLLFHYYDKDFNNEADTPDNFQSRRPNTSFCFLDIRSPGLGDTAMYLCATSTLPGVGGTDTQYFGPGTRLTVL.

Comment on this clonotype: The junction and the germline gene differ at one end; a read error may be behind it. The V call is TRBV6-2 or TRBV6-3, the J call TRBJ2-1, with D perhaps matching TRBD2 (7 bases). This CDR3 comprises 14 residues. Germline CDR1 reads MNHEY; CDR2 reads SVGEGT. DNA for the CDR3: TGTGCCAGCAGTTTGGGGGGGGCCTACGATGAGCAGTTCTTC. Protein sequence: CASSLGGAYDEQFF.

The chain couples TRBV7-2 to TRBJ2-1; D is ambiguous. V lost 4 bases and J lost 4, with 8 bases in between. CDR3 size: 13 residues. The germline CDR1 and CDR2 sequences are SGHTA and FQGNSA. CDR3 DNA sequence: TGTGCCAGCAGCTCTCAGAGATACAATGAGCAGTTCTTC. This translates into CASSSQRYNEQFF.

To note about this clonotype: Germline and junction disagree at one end, which may indicate a read error. The chain uses TRBV7-2 and TRBJ2-7, with D perhaps assigned TRBD1 or TRBD2 (5 bases each). CDR1 is SGHTA and CDR2 is FQGNSA in the germline V gene. The CDR3 has 14 amino acids. DNA of the CDR3: TGTGCCAGCAGCTTAGATGGAGACGGGGCTCCACGATCCTTC. It codes for CASSLDGDGAPRSF.

This clonotype was seen a few times. The rearrangement uses TRBV9 and TRBJ2-1; D is unresolved. The V end was cut by 0 bases, the J end by 9 bases, with 1 base between. Germline V lookup: CDR1 SGDLS, CDR2 YYNGEE. This CDR3 region has 10 residues. This CDR3 reads CASSVGEQFF. The CDR3 region has the DNA TGTGCCAGCAGCGTAGGTGAGCAGTTCTTC.

This clonotype came up a few times. The chain employs TRBV30 and TRBJ1-1, with a tentative D call TRBD1 (6 bases). Germline V gene sequence: CDR1 GTSNPN, CDR2 SVGIG (reference sequence). The CDR3 extends over 11 amino acids. V lost 0 bases, J lost 11 bases, and 10 bases lay in between. Written as DNA, the CDR3 is TGTGCCTGGAGTGTCTGGGGGCAGGCTTTCTTT. Translating gives CAWSVWGQAFF.

This clonotype was seen repeatedly, ten times or more. J is TRBJ2-3 and V is TRBV4-1; D call uncertain. The germline CDR1 and CDR2 sequences are MGHRA and YSYEKL. Trimming took 4 bases from V and 4 from J, leaving 9 bases between them. The CDR3 runs to 13 residues. The CDR3 DNA reads as TGCGCCAGCAGCCTGAGCAGTTCAGATACGCAGTATTTT. Protein: CASSLSSSDTQYF.

The chain uses TRBV5-6 and TRBJ1-1; the D is unclear. Germline V gene sequence: CDR1 SGHDT, CDR2 YYEEEE. V shed 4 bases and J shed 8 bases, with 12 bases lying between them. CDR3 length: 12 residues. The CDR3 protein is CASSRRVEEAFF. The CDR3 DNA sequence: TGTGCCAGCAGCCGGCGGGTAGAAGAAGCTTTCTTT.

This clonotype was picked up many times. DNA of the CDR3: TGTGCCAGCAGTTTCCGGCCCGGGGAGCTGTTTTTT. Amino acids: CASSFRPGELFF. The V call is TRBV12-3 or TRBV12-4, the J call TRBJ2-2; D uncertain. Trimming pared 3 bases from V and 6 bases from J, leaving 5 bases between. The CDR3 consists of 12 residues.

This clonotype was recorded a few times. V and J are TRBV5-1 and TRBJ1-5, with unresolved D. This CDR3 spans 13 amino acids. Trimming stripped 0 bases from V and 5 bases from J, with 6 bases between. CDR1 and CDR2 from the germline V gene are SGHRS and YFSETQ. As DNA, the CDR3 is TGCGCCAGCAGCTTGGGGGTTGATCAGCCCCAGCATTTT. This codes for CASSLGVDQPQHF.

The table lists this clonotype with a few counts. The rearrangement joins TRBV4-1 to TRBJ2-7; 10 positions agree with TRBD2. Trimming removed 1 base from V and 3 bases from J; junction bases left unmatched: 9. Per germline, CDR1 MGHRA and CDR2 YSYEKL. This CDR3 region has 17 residues. The CDR3 nucleotides are TGCGCCAGCAGCCAAGGCTGGGTAGCGGGGGGCCGCTACGAGCAGTACTTC. As protein: CASSQGWVAGGRYEQYF.

This clonotype was observed a handful of times. This sequence joins TRBV20-1 and TRBJ2-1; D is possibly TRBD1 (6 bases). Germline V lookup: CDR1 DFQATT, CDR2 SNEGSKA (reference sequence). The CDR3 has 15 amino acids. V was pared by 0 bases and J by 4 bases, with 13 bases between. CDR3 loop: CSARDPRGRYNEQFF. The CDR3 bases are TGCAGTGCTAGAGATCCCAGGGGAAGGTACAATGAGCAGTTCTTC.

The V and J genes are TRBV7-2 and TRBJ2-1; D unresolved. The ends were cut back, 7 bases at V and 5 bases at J, with 6 bases in the middle. The CDR3 is made up of 11 amino acids. Germline V CDR1 and CDR2: SGHTA, FQGNSA. The CDR3 DNA sequence: TGTGCCAGCAATAGGAACAATGAGCAGTTCTTC. Translation gives CASNRNNEQFF.

The chain joins TRBV20-1 to TRBJ2-1, with D maybe TRBD1 (5 bases). CDR1 and CDR2 from the germline V gene are DFQATT and SNEGSKA (reference sequence). The CDR3 contains 14 residues. The germline V and J ends were trimmed by 6 bases and 7 bases, with 19 bases remaining between them. The CDR3 DNA is TGCAGTGCCTGGTCCGGCCTAAACAGGAATGAGCAGTTCTTC. Its translation is CSAWSGLNRNEQFF.

There are a few counts of this clonotype. The chain has TRBV5-7 and TRBJ2-7; 8 positions agree with TRBD1. TRBV5-7 is an open reading frame whose function is uncertain. V trimming: 4 bases; J trimming: 5 bases; junction bases outside the gene matches: 11. CDR3 length: 15 residues. The CDR3 loop reads CASSGLDRVDHEQYF. The CDR3 bases are TGTGCCAGCAGCGGCTTGGACAGGGTTGACCACGAGCAGTACTTC.

This clonotype was counted a few times. The J gene is TRBJ2-1, the V gene TRBV12-3 or TRBV12-4, with D perhaps TRBD2 (7 bases). V dropped 7 bases and J dropped 10 bases, with 20 bases sitting between them. The CDR3 has 14 residues. The CDR3 nucleotides read TGTGCCAGCACCTGGGGGGGGCCGATACGAGAGCAGTTCTTC. This sequence encodes CASTWGGPIREQFF.

The rearrangement uses TRBV12-3 or TRBV12-4 and TRBJ1-2, with a weak D call TRBD1 (6 bases). The CDR3 spans 13 residues. V was clipped by 7 bases and J by 4 bases, with 13 bases between them. CDR3 loop: CASNPGQTYGYTF. The CDR3 DNA is TGTGCCAGCAACCCCGGACAGACCTATGGCTACACCTTC.

This clonotype was observed a handful of times. In nucleotides, the CDR3 is TGCGCCAGCAGCCCGGGACAGGGAAGGGGCGCTGAAGCTTTCTTT. Translating gives CASSPGQGRGAEAFF. This rearrangement joins TRBV5-1 to TRBJ1-1, with TRBD1 matching 9 bases. The CDR3 loop spans 15 amino acids. Losses at the gene ends were 4 bases for V and 6 bases for J; bases not matched to a gene: 10. Germline V gene lookup returns CDR1 SGHRS and CDR2 YFSETQ.

The sample holds many counts of this clonotype. The V gene is TRBV5-1, the J gene TRBJ2-3; 10 bases are a match to TRBD1. V lost 3 bases to trimming and J lost 1 base; unmatched junction nucleotides: 2. Germline V lookup: CDR1 SGHRS, CDR2 YFSETQ. CDR3 length equals 15 residues. This chain's CDR3 is CASSSGTGGTDTQYF. The CDR3 coding sequence is TGCGCCAGCAGCTCCGGGACAGGGGGCACAGATACGCAGTATTTT. The full variable domain, rest sourced from reference TRBV5-1 and TRBJ2-3, is KAGVTQTPRYLIKTRGQQVTLSCSPISGHRSVSWYQQTPGQGLQFLFEYFSETQRNKGNFPGRFSGRQFSNSRSEMNVSTLELGDSALYLCASSSGTGGTDTQYFGPGTRLTVL.